Following are 28 T cell receptor beta chains from one sample sequenced in a study of T cells in women clearing cervical HPV infection. Sequencing was performed with immunoSEQ multiplex PCR; in TCRdb, only in-frame clones are kept and a portion is missing. Here the sample table reports tens of thousands of clones. Sequenced input: blood buffy coat. These TCRs come from a woman between 18 and 70 years old with a cervical HPV16 infection that either progressed to CIN3+ or cleared (not recorded which).

With respect to this clone: The read terminates 3 residues ahead of where the CDR3 ends, so the germline J gene completes it. The chain recombines TRBV30 with TRBJ2-3, with TRBD2 identical over 10 bases. CDR3 size: 15 residues. The V and J ends lost 1 base and 0 bases, in that order; junction bases with no gene match: 1. From germline, CDR1 is GTSNPN and CDR2 SVGIG (reference sequence). The CDR3 protein is CAWSGTSGSTDTQYF. The sequenced part of the CDR3 DNA is TGTGCCTGGAGTGGGACTAGCGGTAGCACAGATACG.

CDR3 sequence reads: CASSTTVDTYTF. Incomplete CDR3 DNA: TGTGCCAGCAGCACGACAGTAGATACC. J is TRBJ1-2 and V is TRBV7-9, with a weak D call TRBD1 (5 bases). Sequencing ends 3 residues short of the CDR3 end; the germline J gene provides the rest. From germline, CDR1 is SEHNR and CDR2 FQNEAQ (reference sequence). CDR3 size: 12 residues. The full variable domain, rest sourced from reference TRBV7-9 and TRBJ1-2, is DTGVSQNPRHKITKRGQNVTFRCDPISEHNRLYWYRQTLGQGPEFLTYFQNEAQLEKSRLLSDRFSAERPKGSFSTLEIQRTEQGDSAMYLCASSTTVDTYTFGSGTRLTVV.

Points on this clone: From the germline J gene comes the end of the CDR3, since the read stops 3 residues before it. The chain combines TRBV19 with TRBJ2-1; weak D call: TRBD1 (5 bases). V lost 8 bases to trimming and J lost 0 bases, with 14 bases between them. This CDR3 spans 15 amino acids. Germline V lookup: CDR1 LNHDA, CDR2 SQIVND (reference sequence). The CDR3 sequence is CASAGIPGSYNEQFF. The sequenced part of the CDR3 DNA is TGTGCCAGTGCAGGGATCCCTGGCTCCTACAATGAG.

On this clone: The sequence runs out 3 residues before the end of the CDR3; the remainder is reconstructed from the germline J gene. The gene calls are TRBV20-1 and TRBJ2-6, with 7 bases aligning to TRBD2. The CDR3 sequence is 12 residues long. With V trimmed by 4 bases and J by 9 bases, 3 bases remained unmatched. The germline V gene has CDR1 DFQATT and CDR2 SNEGSKA (reference sequence). The chain's CDR3 is CSAKTSSNVLTF. The sequenced CDR3 bases are TGCAGTGCTAAGACTAGCAGCAACGTC.

With regard to this clone: Read sequence stops 3 residues before the CDR3 end, and the germline J gene provides the missing end. V usage is TRBV20-1 and J usage is TRBJ1-1; D unclear. CDR1 DFQATT and CDR2 SNEGSKA come from the germline V gene (reference sequence). The CDR3 extends over 14 amino acids. The V end was cut by 0 bases, the J end by 3 bases, with 11 bases between. The CDR3 reads CSARDLGTDTEAFF. The part of the CDR3 DNA that was read is TGCAGTGCTAGAGATCTAGGCACGGACACTGAA.

For this clone: The CDR3 end falls 3 residues outside the read, so it is completed with the germline J gene. The rearrangement joins TRBV30 to TRBJ2-1, with D maybe TRBD2 (5 bases). CDR1 is GTSNPN and CDR2 is SVGIG in the germline V gene (reference sequence). This CDR3 has 11 amino acids. V lost 5 bases and J lost 6, with 8 bases in between. The CDR3 bases that were read are TGTGCCTGGGGCGGGCGCAATGAG. The encoded protein is CAWGGRNE. The whole CDR3 sequence reads CAWGGRNEQFF.

For this clone: The read ends 3 residues before the CDR3 terminus; that terminus is restored from the germline J gene. This rearrangement joins TRBV6-4 to TRBJ2-7; no clear D gene. Trimming left V 5 bases short and J 2 bases short, with 13 bases between. The germline V gene encodes CDR1 MRHNA and CDR2 SNTAGT. The CDR3 sequence is 14 residues long. CDR3 DNA, as far as it was read: TGTGCCAGCAGTCCCACAGATGAGACCTACGAG. It encodes CASSPTDETYE. The entire CDR3 protein is CASSPTDETYEQYF.

A word on this clone: The read terminates 3 residues ahead of where the CDR3 ends, so the germline J gene completes it. The chain couples TRBV4-2 to TRBJ2-3, with D perhaps matching TRBD1 (6 bases). The CDR3 sequence is 15 residues long. The germline CDR1 and CDR2 sequences are LGHNA and YNFKEQ. V lost 3 bases to trimming and J lost 1 base, with 11 bases between them. The sequenced CDR3 bases are TGTGCCAGCAGCCAGCGTGAGGGGGGCACAGATACG. Encoded protein: CASSQREGGTDT. The entire CDR3 is CASSQREGGTDTQYF.

With respect to this clone: The read terminates 3 residues before the CDR3 end, so the remaining end is supplied by the germline J gene. The rearrangement joins TRBV6-4 to TRBJ2-2; TRBD2 matches 9 bases. V gave up 5 bases and J gave up 6 bases; unmatched junction bases: 10. The CDR3 contains 16 residues. Germline V gene data show CDR1 as MRHNA and CDR2 as SNTAGT. CDR3 amino acids: CASSPISGSGSGELFF. The sequenced part of the CDR3 DNA is TGTGCCAGCAGTCCCATTAGCGGGAGCGGGTCCGGGGAG.

Worth noting for this clone: The read gets to within 3 residues of the CDR3 end, and the germline J gene fills in the rest. This chain uses TRBV12-5 with TRBJ2-1; D call uncertain. CDR1 and CDR2 (germline): LGHNT, FRNRAP. Trimming shortened V by 7 bases and J by 0 bases, and 16 bases separated the two germline ends. This CDR3 is 16 amino acids long. CDR3 region: CASANPIGPSYNEQFF. Partial CDR3 DNA: TGTGCTAGTGCCAATCCGATAGGGCCCTCCTACAATGAG.

For this clone: The read ends 3 residues before the CDR3 terminus; that terminus is restored from the germline J gene. The J gene is TRBJ2-5, the V gene TRBV27, with 9 bases matching TRBD2. The CDR3 totals 15 residues. Losses at the gene ends were 5 bases for V and 7 bases for J; bases not matched to a gene: 11. In germline, CDR1 is MNHEY, CDR2 SMNVEV (reference sequence). The CDR3 bases that were read are TGTGCCAGCAGTCCTCGGACTAGCGCCTTAGGGACC. Translating gives CASSPRTSALGT. The full CDR3 protein is CASSPRTSALGTQYF.

In the case of this clone: The CDR3 is cut off 3 residues early in the read; its end comes from the germline J gene. The chain combines TRBV28 with TRBJ1-4; weak D call: TRBD1 (6 bases). The CDR3 loop spans 16 amino acids. The germline CDR1 and CDR2 sequences are MDHEN and SYDVKM. V was shortened by 2 bases and J by 6 bases, with 16 bases between the two germline ends. CDR3 sequence reads: CASSLPQDSFDEKLFF. CDR3 DNA, as far as it was read: TGTGCCAGCAGTTTACCCCAGGACAGTTTCGATGAAAAA. Full variable domain (rest looked up from reference TRBV28 and TRBJ1-4): DVKVTQSSRYLVKRTGEKVFLECVQDMDHENMFWYRQDPGLGLRLIYFSYDVKMKEKGDIPEGYSVSREKKERFSLILESASTNQTSMYLCASSLPQDSFDEKLFFGSGTQLSVL.

For this clone: The CDR3 end lies 3 residues beyond the end of the read and is filled in from the germline J gene. The chain employs TRBV10-1 and TRBJ2-1; TRBD2 agrees at 8 bases. CDR1 and CDR2 from the germline V gene are WNHNN and SYGVQD (reference sequence). Unmatched junction bases numbered 5, after V lost 5 bases and J lost 2 bases. The CDR3 runs 15 residues. The part of the CDR3 DNA that was read is TGCGCCAGCAGTCGTGAGCGGGGGCCCTACAATGAG. Protein: CASSRERGPYNE. The whole CDR3 region reads CASSRERGPYNEQFF.

Worth noting for this clone: Coverage ceases 3 residues before the CDR3 finishes, and the germline J gene fills in the end. The chain combines TRBV5-1 with TRBJ2-1, with D possibly being TRBD1 (5 bases). Trimming shortened V by 0 bases and J by 8 bases, and 12 bases separated the two germline ends. The germline V gene encodes CDR1 SGHRS and CDR2 YFSETQ. This CDR3 has 14 residues. The chain's CDR3 is CASSLVAGIYEQFF. The CDR3 DNA, read in part, is TGCGCCAGCAGCTTGGTAGCAGGGATCTATGAG. The whole variable domain, filled in from reference TRBV5-1 and TRBJ2-1, reads KAGVTQTPRYLIKTRGQQVTLSCSPISGHRSVSWYQQTPGQGLQFLFEYFSETQRNKGNFPGRFSGRQFSNSRSEMNVSTLELGDSALYLCASSLVAGIYEQFFGPGTRLTVL.

With respect to this clone: Read coverage stops 3 residues before the CDR3 terminus; the germline J gene supplies the remainder. This chain links TRBV20-1 with TRBJ2-1; D is unresolved. The germline V and J ends were trimmed by 1 base and 7 bases, with 14 bases remaining between them. CDR3 size: 14 residues. Germline CDR1 and CDR2: DFQATT and SNEGSKA (reference sequence). The CDR3 DNA, read in part, is TGCAGTGCTAGAGGCCCCCTACCCCCGAATGAG. Protein product: CSARGPLPPNE. The complete CDR3 reads CSARGPLPPNEQFF.

Comments on this clone: The CDR3 end is not reached by the read, which stops 3 residues before it; the germline J gene fills it in. The V gene is TRBV11-2, the J gene TRBJ2-7, with TRBD1 matching over 10 bases. Germline V gene data show CDR1 as SGHAT and CDR2 as FQNNGV. This CDR3 has 14 residues. V lost 4 bases to trimming and J lost 5 bases; unmatched junction nucleotides: 5. The CDR3 protein is CASSSGQGGNEQYF. The CDR3 bases that were read are TGTGCCAGCAGCTCCGGACAGGGGGGCAACGAG.

For this clone: The read stops 3 residues short of the end of the CDR3; the missing end is completed from the germline J gene. The chain employs TRBV6-1 and TRBJ2-5; 8 nucleotides line up with TRBD2. The CDR3 is 15 residues long. V dropped 1 base and J dropped 5; count of bases not matched to a gene: 6. Per the germline V gene, CDR1 is MNHNS and CDR2 is SASEGT. The CDR3 region is CASSEEAGVWETQYF. The CDR3 DNA, read in part, is TGTGCCAGCAGTGAAGAAGCGGGAGTTTGGGAGACC.

Comment on this clone: The sequence runs out 3 residues before the end of the CDR3; the remainder is reconstructed from the germline J gene. V gene TRBV7-2 combines with J gene TRBJ2-1; 7 bases line up with TRBD2. The CDR3 covers 15 residues. Trimming cost V 1 base and J 8 bases; bases outside gene matches: 8. The germline gives CDR1 SGHTA, CDR2 FQGNSA. CDR3 DNA (partial): TGTGCCAGCAGCTTAGTTCGAGCGGGAACGCATGAG. This gives the protein CASSLVRAGTHE. The CDR3 as a whole reads CASSLVRAGTHEQFF.

Notes on this clone: The read ends 3 residues early relative to the CDR3; the germline J gene fills the gap. The J gene is TRBJ1-2, the V gene TRBV28, with D perhaps TRBD1 (5 bases). Germline V gene lookup returns CDR1 MDHEN and CDR2 SYDVKM. The CDR3 totals 13 residues. The covered CDR3 bases are TGTGCCAGCAAGGGAATTGGGGCTCGGGGC. It specifies CASKGIGARG. The complete CDR3 reads CASKGIGARGYTF.

Concerning this clone: From the germline J gene comes the end of the CDR3, since the read stops 3 residues before it. V and J are TRBV5-1 and TRBJ1-1; 7 bases align to TRBD1. This CDR3 spans 13 amino acids. Germline V gene sequence: CDR1 SGHRS, CDR2 YFSETQ. The CDR3 sequence is CASSLAGTDEAFF. The DNA read from the CDR3 is TGCGCCAGCAGCCTTGCCGGGACAGACGAA.

In regard to this clone: Read sequence stops 3 residues before the CDR3 end, and the germline J gene provides the missing end. The chain links TRBV29-1 to TRBJ1-1; 7 bases map to TRBD1. Germline CDR1 is SQVTM and CDR2 is ANQGSEA. The CDR3 runs 12 residues. Trimming removed 6 bases from V and 1 base from J; junction bases left unmatched: 2. The CDR3 spells CSVYRGNTEAFF. Incomplete CDR3 DNA: TGCAGCGTGTACAGGGGGAACACTGAA. The full variable domain, with the rest looked up from reference TRBV29-1 and TRBJ1-1, is SAVISQKPSRDICQRGTSLTIQCQVDSQVTMMFWYRQQPGQSLTLIATANQGSEATYESGFVIDKFPISRPNLTFSTLTVSNMSPEDSSIYLCSVYRGNTEAFFGQGTRLTVV.

Comment on this clone: The CDR3 goes on 3 residues after the read ends, and that part is filled in from the germline J gene. This chain links TRBV5-1 with TRBJ2-7; 7 nucleotides line up with TRBD1. CDR3 length: 14 amino acids. V lost 2 bases and J lost 1; bases outside the gene matches: 3. Germline assignment: CDR1 SGHRS and CDR2 YFSETQ. CDR3 DNA, as far as it was read: TGCGCCAGCAGCTTTGGGACAGCTTCCTACGAG. It codes for CASSFGTASYE. The full CDR3 protein reads CASSFGTASYEQYF.

Details on this clone: Read coverage stops 3 residues before the CDR3 terminus; the germline J gene supplies the remainder. V is TRBV5-8 and J is TRBJ1-2; TRBD1 matches at 11 bases. The V segment lost 4 bases and the J segment 7 bases; nucleotides outside the gene matches: 9. Germline CDR1 reads SGHTS; CDR2 reads YDEGEE. The CDR3 extends over 15 amino acids. CDR3 region: CASSMSGTGGLGYTF. CDR3 DNA (partial): TGTGCCAGCAGCATGTCCGGGACAGGGGGTCTTGGC.

CDR3 bases read: TGTGCCATCAGTGAGTGGCGGGAGGGCCGGGAGACC. Translation: CAISEWREGRET. The entire CDR3 is CAISEWREGRETQYF. V and J are TRBV10-3 and TRBJ2-5; 9 nucleotides line up with TRBD2. The read is 3 residues too short to cover the CDR3 end, so that end is filled in from the germline J gene. V was pared by 1 base and J by 5 bases, with 5 bases of the junction left unmatched. This CDR3 contains 15 residues. Per the germline V gene, CDR1 is ENHRY and CDR2 is SYGVKD.

Remarks on this clone: The read ends 3 residues before the CDR3 terminus; that terminus is restored from the germline J gene. The chain links TRBV2 to TRBJ2-2; D uncertain. The length of the CDR3 is 13 residues. Germline V gene lookup returns CDR1 SNHLY and CDR2 FYNNEI. V shed 0 bases and J shed 6 bases, with 5 bases lying between them. The CDR3 protein is CASSEARSGELFF. The covered CDR3 bases are TGTGCCAGCAGTGAAGCGCGGTCCGGGGAG.

In regard to this clone: The read ends 3 residues early relative to the CDR3; the germline J gene fills the gap. The rearrangement uses TRBV11-2 and TRBJ2-1, with 9 bases that match TRBD2. Per the germline V gene, CDR1 is SGHAT and CDR2 is FQNNGV. The CDR3 length is 15 residues. V was pared by 6 bases and J by 2 bases, with 5 bases of the junction left unmatched. CDR3 in amino acids: CASRTGLAAYNEQFF. CDR3 bases read: TGTGCCAGCAGGACGGGACTAGCAGCCTACAATGAG.

Remarks on this clone: The sequence runs out 3 residues before the end of the CDR3; the remainder is reconstructed from the germline J gene. The rearrangement links TRBV20-1 to TRBJ2-7; 7 nucleotides line up with TRBD1. The V and J ends lost 3 bases and 0 bases, in that order; junction bases with no gene match: 20. CDR1 DFQATT and CDR2 SNEGSKA come from the germline V gene (reference sequence). The CDR3 extends over 19 amino acids. CDR3 amino acids: CSARGDGPPGQMSSYEQYF. The CDR3 bases that were read are TGCAGTGCTAGGGGGGACGGGCCTCCGGGACAGATGAGCTCCTACGAG.

In regard to this clone: The CDR3 is cut off 3 residues early in the read; its end comes from the germline J gene. The V gene is TRBV5-1, the J gene TRBJ2-4; D ambiguous. Trimming stripped 3 bases from V and 2 bases from J, with 6 bases between. The germline V gene has CDR1 SGHRS and CDR2 YFSETQ. This CDR3 comprises 13 residues. CDR3 DNA, as far as it was read: TGCGCCAGCAGCTCGACATCCAAAAACATT. Amino acid sequence: CASSSTSKNI. The CDR3 in full is CASSSTSKNIQYF.